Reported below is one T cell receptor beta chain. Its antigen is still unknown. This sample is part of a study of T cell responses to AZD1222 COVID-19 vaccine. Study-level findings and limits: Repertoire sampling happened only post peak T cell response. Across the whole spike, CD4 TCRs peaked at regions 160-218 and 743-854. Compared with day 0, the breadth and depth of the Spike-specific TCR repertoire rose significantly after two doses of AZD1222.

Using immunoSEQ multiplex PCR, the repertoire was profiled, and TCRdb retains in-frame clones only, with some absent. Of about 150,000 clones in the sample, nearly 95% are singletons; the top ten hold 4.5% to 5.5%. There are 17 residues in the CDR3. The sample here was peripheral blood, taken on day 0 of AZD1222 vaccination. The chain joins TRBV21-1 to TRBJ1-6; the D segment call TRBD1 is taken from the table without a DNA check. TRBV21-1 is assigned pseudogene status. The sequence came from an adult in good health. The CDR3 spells CASSSRDRESYNSPLHF. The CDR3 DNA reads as TGTGCCAGCAGCAGTCGGGACAGGGAGTCCTATAATTCACCCCTCCACTTT.